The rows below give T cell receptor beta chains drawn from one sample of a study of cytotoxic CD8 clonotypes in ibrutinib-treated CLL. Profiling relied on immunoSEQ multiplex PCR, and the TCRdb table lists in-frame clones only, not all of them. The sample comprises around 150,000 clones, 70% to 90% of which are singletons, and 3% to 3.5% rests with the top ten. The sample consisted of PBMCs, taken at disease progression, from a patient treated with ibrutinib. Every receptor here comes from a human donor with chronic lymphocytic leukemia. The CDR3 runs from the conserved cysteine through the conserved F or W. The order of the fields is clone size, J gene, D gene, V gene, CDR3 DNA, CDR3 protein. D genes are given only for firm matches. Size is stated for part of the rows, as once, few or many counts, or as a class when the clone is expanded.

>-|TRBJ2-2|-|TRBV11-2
TGTGCCAGCAGCTCGAGAGGGGCGAGACTCGGGGAGCTGTTTTTT
CASSSRGARLGELFF
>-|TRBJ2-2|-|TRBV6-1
TGTGCCAGCAGTGAAGGGGGGAACACCGGGGAGCTGTTTTTT
CASSEGGNTGELFF
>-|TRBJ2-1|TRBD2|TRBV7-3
TGTGCCAGCACAAGTAGCGGGAGGGCCCCGTTCTTC
CASTSSGRAPFF
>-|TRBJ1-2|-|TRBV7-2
TGTGCCAGCAGCTTAACCGGCGCATCCTCTAACTATGGCTACACCTTC
CASSLTGASSNYGYTF
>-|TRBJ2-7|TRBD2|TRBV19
TGTGCCAGTAGTAAGGGACTAGCGGGAGGAATTCCCTACGAGCAGTACTTC
CASSKGLAGGIPYEQYF
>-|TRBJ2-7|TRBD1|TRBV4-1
TGCGCCAGCAGCCAAGTTTTATCAGGGGGAAAGCACTCGACCTACGAGCAGTACTTC
CASSQVLSGGKHSTYEQYF
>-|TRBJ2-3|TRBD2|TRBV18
TGTGCCAGCTCACCACAGGGACTACCAGATACGCAGTATTTT
CASSPQGLPDTQYF
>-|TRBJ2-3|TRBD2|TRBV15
TGTGCCACCAGCAGAGATGGGATAGCGGGAGTTTTGGATACGCAGTATTTT
CATSRDGIAGVLDTQYF
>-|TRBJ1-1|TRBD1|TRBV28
TGTGCCAGCAGGATGACAGGGCGAACTGAAGCTTTCTTT
CASRMTGRTEAFF
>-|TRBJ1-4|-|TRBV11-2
TGTGCCAGCGCCCTATGGGAGGGGACTAATGAAAAACTGTTTTTT
CASALWEGTNEKLFF
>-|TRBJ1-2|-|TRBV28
TGTGCCAGCCTACTAACAAACTATGGCTACACCTTC
CASLLTNYGYTF
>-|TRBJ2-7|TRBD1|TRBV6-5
TGTGCCAGCAGTTACGTCCAGGGGGCGCATGAGCAGTACTTC
CASSYVQGAHEQYF
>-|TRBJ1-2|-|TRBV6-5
TGTGCCAGCAGTTACCACCGGACCCTCTACCATGGCTACACCTTC
CASSYHRTLYHGYTF
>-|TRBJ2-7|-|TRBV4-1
TGCGCCAGCAGCCAAAGGACCGAAGGGGCGGGATACGAGCAGTACTTC
CASSQRTEGAGYEQYF
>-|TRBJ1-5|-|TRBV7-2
TGTGCCAGCAGCTTAGCACCCTATAGCAATCAGCCCCAGCATTTT
CASSLAPYSNQPQHF
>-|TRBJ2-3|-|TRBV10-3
TGTGCCATCAGTGTGGCAGCAACAGATACGCAGTATTTT
CAISVAATDTQYF
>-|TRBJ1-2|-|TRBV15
TGTGCCACCAGCAGAGATTTGGGTGGCTACACCTTC
CATSRDLGGYTF
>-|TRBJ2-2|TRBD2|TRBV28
TGTGCCGTGTGGTCGGGACTAGCGGTAACCGGGGAGCTGTTTTTT
CAVWSGLAVTGELFF
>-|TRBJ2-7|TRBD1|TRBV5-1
TGCGCCAGCAGCCTGGAGGGACAGGGACCATACGAGCAGTACTTC
CASSLEGQGPYEQYF
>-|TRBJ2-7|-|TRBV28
TGTGCCAGCAGGGAACAGGGTTTCTACGAGCAGTACTTC
CASREQGFYEQYF
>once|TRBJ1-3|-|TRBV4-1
TGCGCCAGCAGCCAAGGCGGGAACGGAAACACCATATATTTT
CASSQGGNGNTIYF
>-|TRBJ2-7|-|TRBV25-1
TGTGCCAGCAGGGGACTCCAATACGAGCAGTACTTC
CASRGLQYEQYF
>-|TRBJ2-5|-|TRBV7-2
TGTGCCAGCAGCTTAGCTGTTACCCCCCGAGAGACCCAGTACTTC
CASSLAVTPRETQYF
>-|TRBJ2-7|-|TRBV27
TGTGCCAGCAGTTACACCTACGAGCAGTACTTC
CASSYTYEQYF
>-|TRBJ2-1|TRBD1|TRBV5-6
TGTGCCAGCAGCCGGAACCCGGGACAGGGGCCGGGGTACAATGAGCAGTTCTTC
CASSRNPGQGPGYNEQFF
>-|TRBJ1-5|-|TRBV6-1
TGTGCCAGCAGTGCGGGATCCACCCAAGGCCAGCCCCAGCATTTT
CASSAGSTQGQPQHF
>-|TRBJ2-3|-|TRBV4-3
TGCGCCAGCAGCCAAGATCGGTTTTTCGGCACAGATACGCAGTATTTT
CASSQDRFFGTDTQYF
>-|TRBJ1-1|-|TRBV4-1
TGCGCCAGCAGCCATGACCTGAACACTGAAGCTTTCTTT
CASSHDLNTEAFF
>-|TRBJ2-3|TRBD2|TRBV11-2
TGTGCCAGCAGCCCGGGACTAGTGGTGACAGATACGCAGTATTTT
CASSPGLVVTDTQYF
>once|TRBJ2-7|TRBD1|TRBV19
TGTGCCAGTAGTATCGGGACAGGATTCTCCTACGAGCAGTACTTC
CASSIGTGFSYEQYF
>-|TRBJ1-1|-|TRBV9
TGTGCCAGCAGCACTCCCGGACAGTGGGGGAGTTCTGAAGCTTTCTTT
CASSTPGQWGSSEAFF
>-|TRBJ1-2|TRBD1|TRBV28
TGTGCCAGCAGTTCTACTATGGGACCGTGGGACAGGGGGGACTATGGCTACACCTTC
CASSSTMGPWDRGDYGYTF
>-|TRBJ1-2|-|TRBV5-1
TGCGCCAGCAGCTTGTGGCCCCTGGTGGGAGCCGTAGGCTACACCTTC
CASSLWPLVGAVGYTF
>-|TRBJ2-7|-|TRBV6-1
TGTGCCAGCAGCCGTACCTACGAGCAGTACTTC
CASSRTYEQYF
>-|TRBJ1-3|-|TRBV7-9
TGTGCCAGCAGCCGTCAGGGGGGAAACACCATATATTTT
CASSRQGGNTIYF
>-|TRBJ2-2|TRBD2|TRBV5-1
TGCGCCAGCAGCTTGGCCACTAGCGGGAGACACGGGGAGCTGTTTTTT
CASSLATSGRHGELFF
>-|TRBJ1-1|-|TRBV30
TGTGCCTGGAGAATACACGGCGGCGTGGGCCCCGAGGCTTTCTTT
CAWRIHGGVGPEAFF
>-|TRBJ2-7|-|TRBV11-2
TGTGCCAGCAGCTTAGTCGCTAGCTCCAACGAGCAGTACTTC
CASSLVASSNEQYF
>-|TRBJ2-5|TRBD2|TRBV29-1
TGCAGCGCCGGATCTAGCGGGAGGCGGTCAGAGACCCAGTACTTC
CSAGSSGRRSETQYF
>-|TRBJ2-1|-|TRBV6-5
TGTGCCAGCACCATTTCACAGGGCGCCTACAATGAGCAGTTCTTC
CASTISQGAYNEQFF
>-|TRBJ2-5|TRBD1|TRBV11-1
TGTGCCAGCAGCCCCAGGACAGGGCCGGGCCAAGAGACCCAGTACTTC
CASSPRTGPGQETQYF
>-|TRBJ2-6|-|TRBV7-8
TGTGCCAGCAGCTTAAGCGGATCAGGGGCCAACGTCCTGACTTTC
CASSLSGSGANVLTF
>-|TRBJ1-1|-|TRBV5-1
TGCGCCAGCAGCCCCTCAGGTGGGACGTCGTTAGCAGCTTTCTTT
CASSPSGGTSLAAFF
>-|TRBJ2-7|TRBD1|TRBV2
TGTGCCAGCAGGGGTGGGACAGGGGTGTCCTACGAGCAGTACTTC
CASRGGTGVSYEQYF
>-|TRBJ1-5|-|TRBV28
TGTGCCAGCAGTTTCCGGGGGGTCAGGGCGAGCCAGCATTTT
CASSFRGVRASQHF
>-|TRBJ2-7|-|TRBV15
TGTGCCACCAGCCCCGGCTTGTTGGTCGTCGGAAGCTCCTACGAGCAGTACTTC
CATSPGLLVVGSSYEQYF
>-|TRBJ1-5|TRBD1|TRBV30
TGTGCCTGGAGTCCGATTAGGGGGCTCAGGGTACGGTCCGATCAGCCCCAGCATTTT
CAWSPIRGLRVRSDQPQHF
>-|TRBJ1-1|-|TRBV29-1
TGCAGCGTTGGGGACACTGAAGCTTTCTTT
CSVGDTEAFF